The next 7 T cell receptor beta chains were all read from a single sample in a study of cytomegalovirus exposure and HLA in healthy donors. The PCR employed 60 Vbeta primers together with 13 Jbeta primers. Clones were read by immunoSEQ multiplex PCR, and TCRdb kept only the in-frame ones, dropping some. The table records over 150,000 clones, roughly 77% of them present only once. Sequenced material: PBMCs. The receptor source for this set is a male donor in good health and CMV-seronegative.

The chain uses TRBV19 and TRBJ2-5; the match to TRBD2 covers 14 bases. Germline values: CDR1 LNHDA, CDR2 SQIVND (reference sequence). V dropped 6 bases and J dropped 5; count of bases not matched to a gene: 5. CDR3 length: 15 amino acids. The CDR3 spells CASSGLAGGEETQYF. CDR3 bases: TGTGCCAGTAGCGGACTAGCGGGAGGAGAGGAGACCCAGTACTTC.

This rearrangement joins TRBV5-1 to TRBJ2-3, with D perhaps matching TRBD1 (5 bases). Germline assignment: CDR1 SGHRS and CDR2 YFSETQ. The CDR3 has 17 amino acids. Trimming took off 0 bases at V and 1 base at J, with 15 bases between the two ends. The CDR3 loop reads CASSLAVQEGGTDTQYF. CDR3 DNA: TGCGCCAGCAGCTTGGCCGTACAGGAAGGGGGCACAGATACGCAGTATTTT.

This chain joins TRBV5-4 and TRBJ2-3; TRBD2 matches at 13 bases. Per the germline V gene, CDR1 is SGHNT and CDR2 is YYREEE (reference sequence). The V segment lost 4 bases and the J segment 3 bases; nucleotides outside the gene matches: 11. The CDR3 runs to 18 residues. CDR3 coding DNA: TGTGCCAGCAGCCCTACTAGGACTAGCGGGGGTAGAACAGATACGCAGTATTTT. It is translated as CASSPTRTSGGRTDTQYF.

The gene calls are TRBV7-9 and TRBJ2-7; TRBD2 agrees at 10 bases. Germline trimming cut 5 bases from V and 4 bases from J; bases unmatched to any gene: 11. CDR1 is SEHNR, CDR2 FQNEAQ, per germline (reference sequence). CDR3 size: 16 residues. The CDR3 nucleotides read TGTGCCAGCAGCCTCTTCTTAGCGGGAGGAGGTTACGAGCAGTACTTC. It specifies CASSLFLAGGGYEQYF.

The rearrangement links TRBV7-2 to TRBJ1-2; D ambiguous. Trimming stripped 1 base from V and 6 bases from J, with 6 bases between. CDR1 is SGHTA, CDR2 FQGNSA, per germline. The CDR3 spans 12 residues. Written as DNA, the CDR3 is TGTGCCAGCAGCTTAGGACGGGATGGCTACACCTTC. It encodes CASSLGRDGYTF. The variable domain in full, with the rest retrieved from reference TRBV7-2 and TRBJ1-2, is GAGVSQSPSNKVTEKGKDVELRCDPISGHTALYWYRQSLGQGLEFLIYFQGNSAPDKSGLPSDRFSAERTGGSVSTLTIQRTQQEDSAVYLCASSLGRDGYTFGSGTRLTVV.

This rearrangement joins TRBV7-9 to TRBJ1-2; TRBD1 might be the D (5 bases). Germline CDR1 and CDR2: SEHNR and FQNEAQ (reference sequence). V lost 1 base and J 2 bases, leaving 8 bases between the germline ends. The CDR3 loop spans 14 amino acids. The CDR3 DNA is TGTGCCAGCAGCTTAGGGGGCCAGAACTATGGCTACACCTTC. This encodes CASSLGGQNYGYTF.

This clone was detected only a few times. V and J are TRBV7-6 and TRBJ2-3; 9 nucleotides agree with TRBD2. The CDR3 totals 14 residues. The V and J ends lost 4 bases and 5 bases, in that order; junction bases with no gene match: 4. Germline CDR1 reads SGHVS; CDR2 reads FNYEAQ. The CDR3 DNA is TGTGCCAGCAGCTCTGAGACTAGCGGAGATACGCAGTATTTT. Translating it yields CASSSETSGDTQYF.